This TCR beta chain was captured by sequencing in a study of shared clonotypes between healthy human individuals. Study-wide results and limits: The naive CD4 repertoires of several donors were compared, and roughly 5% of clonotypes were shared.

Germline V CDR1 and CDR2: SNHLY, FYNNEI. This CDR3 has 14 residues. V was clipped by 6 bases and J by 9 bases, with 15 bases between them. Produced via immunoSEQ multiplex PCR; TCRdb's table is partial and in-frame only. The sample has millions of clones, roughly 92% seen once. Remarks on this clone: Its antigen remains unknown.

The V and J genes are TRBV2 and TRBJ1-6; no clear D gene. The sample comprised naive CD4+ T cells sorted from blood. This sample's subset: CD45RA+ positively selected. The clonotype originates from a man between 18 and 29 years old in good health. CDR3 sequence reads: CASSEKRQVSPLHF. For the CDR3, the DNA is TGTGCCAGCAGCGAAAAGAGGCAGGTTTCACCCCTCCACTTT.